The clone carrying this T cell receptor (beta chain) has only a few counts. Trimming at V came to 4 bases and at J to 5 bases, leaving 18 bases not matched to a gene. There are 18 residues in the CDR3. Germline CDR1 is SGHTA and CDR2 is FQGTGA. Treatment: oral pan-JAK inhibitor, 5-10 mg twice daily. The data stem from a study of CD8+ T cells in alopecia areata. Whole-study context: Each of the treated patients was given oral tofacitinib, 5 to 10 mg twice daily, for moderate-to-severe alopecia areata. The investigators scored severity in treated patients by the percentage of affected scalp area.

Investigators isolated RNA and reverse transcribed it into cDNA to act as the sequencing template. Some clones are missing from TCRdb's copy, which holds only in-frame ones; the method was immunoSEQ multiplex PCR. The sample has roughly 220,000 clones, approximately 65% seen once. The V gene is TRBV7-3, the J gene TRBJ1-1, with 8 positions matching TRBD1. The material sequenced was CD4+ T cells sorted from blood, taken around week 44, from a patient treated with tofacitinib. The source is a human donor with alopecia areata. CDR3 sequence reads: CASSYNGQGYSFWTEAFF. As DNA, the CDR3 is TGTGCCAGCAGCTATAATGGACAGGGTTATAGTTTTTGGACTGAAGCTTTCTTT.